This TCR beta chain is drawn from a study of blood T cells in healthy people across ages. Using a J-beta primer mix together with a sample-barcoded 5' primer, a second PCR was run for roughly 7 to 12 cycles. Every cDNA was tagged by a template-switch adaptor with 12 random nucleotides. TCRdb redid the calling of the 5' RACE reads with MiXCR, one entry per CDR3 protein. The sample contains about 780,000 distinct CDR3 sequences, around 45% of which appear only once. The V gene's germline CDR1 is SGHAT and CDR2 FQNNGV. The CDR3 contains 17 residues. Losses at the gene ends were 2 bases for V and 9 bases for J; bases not matched to a gene: 10.

This TCR came from a man at least 80 years old in good health. Material: blood. The chain is built from TRBV11-2 and TRBJ2-3; 14 bases align to TRBD2. In nucleotides, the CDR3 is TGTGCCAGCAGCTTACTCCGGGGACTAGCGGGGGTCACGACGCAGTATTTT. This gives the protein CASSLLRGLAGVTTQYF.